This T cell receptor (beta chain) was captured in a study of T cell changes during pregnancy in multiple sclerosis. V trimming: 11 bases; J trimming: 4 bases; junction bases outside the gene matches: 19. Germline CDR1 reads SNHLY; CDR2 reads FYNNEI. The CDR3 spans 17 residues. The protocol was immunoSEQ multiplex PCR, while the TCRdb copy is restricted to in-frame clones and leaves out a portion. The sample records about 68,000 clones, about 90% being singletons. The sample consisted of peripheral blood, taken in the second trimester of pregnancy. The V gene is TRBV2, the J gene TRBJ2-3; 9 bases align to TRBD2. This TCR was sampled from a female donor in good health, enrolled as a control in a pregnancy study. The CDR3 DNA follows: TGTGCCCGTCCGGGGACTAGCTCCCTCGGGGGCCCAGATACGCAGTATTTT. It encodes CARPGTSSLGGPDTQYF. Full variable domain (outside the CDR3, taken from reference TRBV2 and TRBJ2-3): EPEVTQTPSHQVTQMGQEVILRCVPISNHLYFYWYRQILGQKVEFLVSFYNNEISEKSEIFDDQFSVERPDGSNFTLKIRSTKLEDSAMYFCARPGTSSLGGPDTQYFGPGTRLTVL.